This TCR beta chain was documented in a study of blood T cell repertoires in COVID-19. Study information: Researchers got acute and convalescent COVID-19 samples from the United States, Italy and Spain. T cells, B-cell-depleted T cells, or PBMCs provided the cDNA or gDNA that served as material.

The germline V gene has CDR1 LGHDT and CDR2 YNNKEL (reference sequence). The V segment lost 0 bases and the J segment 8 bases; nucleotides outside the gene matches: 7. This CDR3 has 15 amino acids. Source study methods: Cell counts per sample came from amplifying reference gene primers. Generated by immunoSEQ multiplex PCR, the TCRdb table keeps only in-frame clones and is missing some. V and J calls plus clone size are reproduced from that table; the DNA served to infer D and trimming. The sample has a few hundred thousand clones, 80% to 90% seen once. This sequence joins TRBV3-1 (or the pseudogene TRBV3-2) and TRBJ1-2, with TRBD1 matching over 9 bases. The origin of this receptor is a man in his sixties with acute or convalescent COVID-19. The sample comprised peripheral blood. The CDR3 loop is CASSQEGGQGSGYTF. In DNA, the CDR3 is TGTGCCAGCAGCCAAGAAGGGGGACAGGGTTCCGGCTACACCTTC.